Detailed here is one T cell receptor (beta chain). Its antigen is unknown. For the second PCR, which ran for roughly 6 to 11 cycles, a sample-barcoded 5' primer and a J-beta primer mix were used. TCRdb re-derived calls from the 5' RACE reads in MiXCR, one entry per CDR3 protein. Counted here are some 560,000 distinct CDR3 sequences, about 27% occurring once; the ten biggest clones make up over 3.5%. This entry is derived from a study of blood T cells in healthy people across ages. Points from the study as a whole: The unsorted PBMCs prevented any conclusive comparison of naive versus antigen-experienced cells.

Isolated per sample were at least 6 million PBMCs. The CDR3 is 12 residues long. Looked up from germline, CDR1 is GTSNPN and CDR2 is SVGIG (reference sequence). The data were also submitted as part of a second study, on T cells of mothers and their children. As reported in that work: Extraction yielded RNA that went, in full, into cDNA synthesis at about 1.5 ug per 15 ul. There was no detection of any persistent microchimeric T cell clones.

V is TRBV30 and J is TRBJ2-5; D is unresolved. The J call may be in error: the DNA end matches TRBJ2-1 better. The specimen was blood. This TCR derives from a boy aged 2 to 9 in good health. In DNA, the CDR3 is TGTGCCTCGACCCTTCTGGGGAATGAGCAGTTCTTC. Amino acids: CASTLLGNEQFF.